This T cell receptor (beta chain) was captured in a study of blood T cell repertoires in COVID-19. The overall study: The United States, Italy and Spain provided the acute and convalescent COVID-19 samples.

As handled by the study authors: Estimated nucleated cell counts came from reference gene primer amplification. Clones were sequenced by immunoSEQ multiplex PCR, and TCRdb holds only the in-frame ones, with some missing. V, J and clone size reflect that table, while D and trimming were determined from the DNA. The profile shows almost 100,000 clones, 86% of them singletons. This CDR3 is built from 10 residues. V shed 6 bases and J shed 7 bases, with 4 bases lying between them. V and J are TRBV12-3 or TRBV12-4 and TRBJ1-3; no clear D. Sequenced input: peripheral blood. The source of this sequence is a man in his fifties or sixties with acute or convalescent COVID-19. In DNA, the CDR3 is TGTGCCAGCAGCCAGAACACCATATATTTT. This translates into CASSQNTIYF.